This T cell receptor beta chain was recorded in a study of blood T cell repertoires in COVID-19. Study background: Researchers got acute and convalescent COVID-19 samples from the United States, Italy and Spain. T cells, B-cell-depleted T cells, or PBMCs supplied cDNA or gDNA.

V trimming: 3 bases; J trimming: 0 bases; junction bases outside the gene matches: 4. This CDR3 is 15 amino acids long. Germline assignment: CDR1 SQVTM and CDR2 ANQGSEA. Study processing details: Estimated nucleated cell counts came from reference gene primer amplification. TCRdb's table, derived via immunoSEQ multiplex PCR, lists solely in-frame clones and lacks some. V, J and clone size reflect that table, while D and trimming were determined from the DNA. The data show roughly 180,000 clones, with roughly 84% seen just once and around 6.9% held by the top ten. Followed longitudinally, the Seattle patients had been enrolled during active infection. A single count supports this clone.

The rearrangement links TRBV29-1 to TRBJ2-3; TRBD2 agrees at 9 bases. This TCR was sampled from a man older than 75 with COVID-19, enrolled during active disease. The sequenced sample was peripheral blood. The CDR3 DNA reads as TGCAGCGTTGAGGGGACTAGCTCTAGCACAGATACGCAGTATTTT. Residues: CSVEGTSSSTDTQYF.